Listed below are T cell receptor beta chains from one sample, sequenced in a study of spatial heterogeneity in lung cancer. MiXCR, run by TCRdb on the 5' RACE reads, gives a single entry per CDR3 protein. In the table there are 50,000 or so distinct CDR3 sequences, about 12% of which are singletons. This sample comprised PBMCs, obtained at follow-up. Receptors were obtained from a male donor with early-stage non-small cell lung cancer. Both conserved end residues are part of each CDR3. The D gene is left open where the match is weak. Clone size appears in some rows only: once, few, many, or a class for an expanded clone.

size	J	V	D	CDR3	DNA
.	TRBJ1-3	TRBV18	.	CASSPVQGGGNTIYF	TGTGCCAGCTCACCAGTACAGGGCGGCGGAAACACCATATATTTT
few	TRBJ1-1	TRBV7-9	.	CASSLGGPTQAVGAFF	TGTGCCAGCAGCTTAGGGGGCCCCACCCAGGCGGTCGGAGCTTTCTTT
few	TRBJ2-2	TRBV7-3	TRBD1	CASSLLGQGSTGELFF	TGTGCCAGCAGCCTCCTAGGACAGGGGAGCACCGGGGAGCTGTTTTTT
.	TRBJ2-5	TRBV5-1	TRBD2	CASSIGTSGRETQYF	TGCGCCAGCAGCATCGGGACTAGCGGGCGAGAGACCCAGTACTTC
many	TRBJ2-1	TRBV20-1	.	CSAPARPSSYNEQFF	TGCAGTGCGCCAGCTAGGCCGAGCTCCTACAATGAGCAGTTCTTC
many	TRBJ2-3	TRBV27	.	CASSPLAGQVGTDTQYF	TGTGCCAGCAGTCCTCTTGCAGGGCAAGTTGGCACAGATACGCAGTATTTT
many	TRBJ2-2	TRBV18	.	CASSRKIDANTGELFF	TGTGCCAGCTCACGGAAGATAGACGCGAACACCGGGGAGCTGTTTTTT
few	TRBJ2-2	TRBV12-3/TRBV12-4	.	CASSLTGVVGGELFF	TGTGCCAGCAGTTTAACGGGAGTGGTTGGCGGGGAGCTGTTTTTT
.	TRBJ2-2	TRBV6-1	TRBD2	CASMSGRGTGELFF	TGTGCCAGCATGAGCGGGAGAGGGACCGGGGAGCTGTTTTTT
many	TRBJ2-2	TRBV30	.	CAWSVQVTGELFF	TGTGCCTGGAGTGTACAAGTTACCGGGGAGCTGTTTTTT
many	TRBJ2-7	TRBV7-2	TRBD1	CASSFGTGLSYEQYF	TGTGCCAGCAGCTTTGGGACAGGGCTCTCCTACGAGCAGTACTTC
.	TRBJ2-7	TRBV20-1	TRBD1	CSASGGGTGSNEQYF	TGCAGTGCTAGTGGTGGTGGGACAGGGTCTAACGAGCAGTACTTC
.	TRBJ1-1	TRBV7-3	TRBD1	CASNWGQGNTEAFF	TGTGCCAGCAACTGGGGACAGGGGAACACTGAAGCTTTCTTT
few	TRBJ2-3	TRBV6-1	.	CASSDRAPTSTDTQYF	TGTGCCAGCAGTGATAGGGCACCCACTAGCACAGATACGCAGTATTTT
.	TRBJ2-7	TRBV6-5	.	CASSYGRSDRTYEQYF	TGTGCCAGCAGTTACGGGCGCTCCGACAGGACCTACGAGCAGTACTTC
many	TRBJ2-7	TRBV11-3	.	CASSPGLDSYEQYF	TGTGCCAGCAGCCCGGGACTTGATTCCTACGAGCAGTACTTC